These 28 T cell receptor beta chains were all obtained from the same sample, sequenced in a study of cytomegalovirus exposure and HLA in healthy donors. PCR was performed using 60 Vbeta and 13 Jbeta primers. This table comes from immunoSEQ multiplex PCR, and its TCRdb copy is limited to in-frame clones, with some not included. Of 160,000 or so clones listed, 70% were seen once; the top ten hold about 4.7%. Sequencing was performed on PBMCs. These receptors originate from a man younger than 30 in good health and CMV-seropositive.

The gene calls are TRBV18 and TRBJ2-5, with a tentative D call TRBD2 (6 bases). Germline assignment: CDR1 KGHSH and CDR2 LQKENI. The length of the CDR3 is 15 residues. The V end lost 4 bases, the J end lost 5 bases, and 17 bases lay between the germline ends. Written as DNA, the CDR3 is TGTGCCAGCTCACGGACGAGGAGGGATAGGGAGACCCAGTACTTC. This encodes CASSRTRRDRETQYF.

This clone has a handful of counts. The rearrangement links TRBV9 to TRBJ2-1; 12 bases are shared with TRBD2. There are 15 residues in the CDR3. Germline V gives CDR1 SGDLS, CDR2 YYNGEE. V shed 8 bases and J 7 bases; nucleotides not matched to a gene: 10. The CDR3 DNA follows: TGTGCCAGTATTACCCTAGCGGGGGGGGTTAATGAGCAGTTCTTC. It codes for CASITLAGGVNEQFF.

This clone was seen only a few times. This sequence joins TRBV29-1 and TRBJ2-1, with 12 bases that match TRBD2. The CDR3 spans 17 residues. Germline CDR1 is SQVTM and CDR2 is ANQGSEA. The V gene end was trimmed by 2 bases and the J gene end by 0 bases; junction bases not matched to a gene: 5. The CDR3 bases are TGCAGCGTTGAATTAGGACTAGCGGGGATCTCCTACAATGAGCAGTTCTTC. Translated, it gives CSVELGLAGISYNEQFF.

The sample holds one count of this clone. The chain couples TRBV30 to TRBJ2-5; TRBD2 matches at 14 bases. Germline V gene data show CDR1 as GTSNPN and CDR2 as SVGIG (reference sequence). Trimming cost V 4 bases and J 5 bases; bases outside gene matches: 18. The CDR3 sequence is 19 residues long. CDR3 sequence reads: CAWMQPPGLAGERRETQYF. In nucleotides, the CDR3 is TGTGCCTGGATGCAACCTCCGGGACTAGCGGGAGAAAGGAGGGAGACCCAGTACTTC.

DNA for the CDR3: TGTGCCAGTACTCAATGGACAGGGGCGAATCAGCCCCAGCATTTT. This encodes CASTQWTGANQPQHF. This chain links TRBV19 with TRBJ1-5; 9 nucleotides line up with TRBD1. The J segment lost 4 bases and the V segment lost 7 bases, leaving 8 bases of the junction unmatched. CDR3 length: 15 amino acids. The germline gives CDR1 LNHDA, CDR2 SQIVND (reference sequence).

V and J are TRBV11-2 and TRBJ2-5; D is unclear. The length of the CDR3 is 14 residues. Trimming stripped 1 base from V and 2 bases from J, with 8 bases between. Germline lookup yields CDR1 SGHAT and CDR2 FQNNGV. CDR3 nucleotides: TGTGCCAGCAGCTTAGGGGCAGCTCAAGAGACCCAGTACTTC. Encoded protein: CASSLGAAQETQYF.

The gene calls are TRBV19 and TRBJ1-6; no clear D gene. Germline-derived CDR1 and CDR2 are LNHDA and SQIVND (reference sequence). CDR3 size: 16 residues. Trimming cost V 5 bases and J 6 bases, with 17 bases left between them. The CDR3 DNA reads TGTGCCAGTAGTGACGGGAGGGCCGCTCTTAATTCACCCCTCCACTTT. Translated: CASSDGRAALNSPLHF.

This clone was detected a few times. The chain employs TRBV6-1 and TRBJ2-3; 10 nucleotides agree with TRBD2. The CDR3 consists of 16 residues. Looked up from germline, CDR1 is MNHNS and CDR2 is SASEGT. The J segment lost 6 bases and the V segment lost 3 bases, leaving 9 bases of the junction unmatched. CDR3 DNA: TGTGCCAGCAGTGAGACAACGGGACTAGCGACTGATACGCAGTATTTT. Translation: CASSETTGLATDTQYF.

This chain links TRBV7-9 with TRBJ2-5, with TRBD1 identical over 10 bases. V lost 1 base and J lost 4; bases outside the gene matches: 6. CDR1 is SEHNR, CDR2 FQNEAQ, per germline (reference sequence). This CDR3 is built from 16 residues. CDR3 sequence: CASSLVRTGGGETQYF. CDR3 nucleotides: TGTGCCAGCAGCTTAGTTCGGACAGGGGGGGGAGAGACCCAGTACTTC.

The rearrangement links TRBV5-8 to TRBJ1-5, with D maybe TRBD1 (6 bases). Deletions cut 2 bases from V and 2 bases from J, with 17 bases between. The germline V gene encodes CDR1 SGHTS and CDR2 YDEGEE. The CDR3 sequence is 17 residues long. The CDR3 bases are TGTGCCAGCAGCTTCCGTGCGGGGGGCTGGGGCAATCAGCCCCAGCATTTT. It specifies CASSFRAGGWGNQPQHF.

This chain joins TRBV28 and TRBJ1-2; tentatively, D is TRBD1 (6 bases). Between the trimmed V and J ends, which lost 6 bases and 10 bases, there was a span of 21 bases. The length of the CDR3 is 14 residues. Germline CDR1 MDHEN, CDR2 SYDVKM. For the CDR3, the DNA is TGTGCCAGCAGATACTCCCGGGACACCGATGACTACACCTTC. Its protein product is CASRYSRDTDDYTF.

The chain joins TRBV4-1 to TRBJ2-3; possibly TRBD1 for D (5 bases). The germline V and J ends were trimmed by 0 bases and 0 bases, with 10 bases remaining between them. CDR1 and CDR2 (germline): MGHRA, YSYEKL. The CDR3 length is 16 residues. In nucleotides, the CDR3 is TGCGCCAGCAGCCAAGAATGGGGCCGAAGCACAGATACGCAGTATTTT. It encodes CASSQEWGRSTDTQYF.

This rearrangement joins TRBV13 to TRBJ2-3; TRBD2 matches at 11 bases. This CDR3 region has 16 residues. Unmatched junction bases numbered 8, after V lost 5 bases and J lost 4 bases. CDR1 and CDR2 from the germline V gene are PRHDT and FYEKMQ (reference sequence). The CDR3 region is CASSPGSGRAPDTQYF. The CDR3 region has the DNA TGTGCCAGCAGCCCCGGTAGCGGGAGGGCTCCAGATACGCAGTATTTT.

The V and J genes are TRBV27 and TRBJ2-1, with no clear D. V gave up 6 bases and J gave up 4 bases, with 13 bases separating them. Germline V gene lookup returns CDR1 MNHEY and CDR2 SMNVEV (reference sequence). CDR3 length: 14 residues. The CDR3 spells CASSPDGVYNEQFF. CDR3 DNA: TGTGCCAGCAGCCCCGACGGAGTTTACAATGAGCAGTTCTTC.

This chain links TRBV2 with TRBJ1-1; 8 nucleotides agree with TRBD1. In germline, CDR1 is SNHLY, CDR2 FYNNEI. V gave up 7 bases and J gave up 2 bases; unmatched junction bases: 6. CDR3 length equals 14 residues. CDR3 bases: TGTGCCAGCAACCAGGGGGCTTTAAACACTGAAGCTTTCTTT. Protein: CASNQGALNTEAFF.

A few counts support this clone. The rearrangement joins TRBV9 to TRBJ1-3; D uncertain. V was trimmed by 4 bases and J by 0 bases, leaving 8 bases between them. Germline V gene data show CDR1 as SGDLS and CDR2 as YYNGEE. This CDR3 has 14 amino acids. Written as DNA, the CDR3 is TGTGCCAGCAGCCGCTTGAGCTCTGGAAACACCATATATTTT. Its protein product is CASSRLSSGNTIYF.

The rearrangement links TRBV19 to TRBJ2-2; 8 bases agree with TRBD1. The germline V gene has CDR1 LNHDA and CDR2 SQIVND (reference sequence). With V trimmed by 7 bases and J by 5 bases, 6 bases remained unmatched. The CDR3 is 14 residues long. The CDR3 loop reads CASKDRALTGELFF. The CDR3 nucleotides are TGTGCCAGTAAGGACAGGGCGTTGACCGGGGAGCTGTTTTTT.

The J gene is TRBJ2-6, the V gene TRBV7-8; D unclear. Per the germline V gene, CDR1 is SGHVS and CDR2 is FQNEAQ. The CDR3 spans 15 residues. V lost 1 base and J 0 bases, leaving 4 bases between the germline ends. CDR3 DNA sequence: TGTGCCAGCAGCTTAGGGAGCTCTGGGGCCAACGTCCTGACTTTC. Translation gives CASSLGSSGANVLTF.

This chain connects TRBV5-1 to TRBJ1-5, with unresolved D. This CDR3 spans 15 amino acids. Deletions cut 2 bases from V and 1 base from J, with 10 bases between. Germline CDR1 SGHRS, CDR2 YFSETQ. CDR3 DNA: TGCGCCAGCAGCTTATCGGGGATAAGCAATCAGCCCCAGCATTTT. Translated: CASSLSGISNQPQHF.

The CDR3 region is CASSLPGDDEQFF. Here the CDR3 DNA reads TGTGCCAGCAGCTTACCGGGGGACGATGAGCAGTTCTTC. V is TRBV7-3 and J is TRBJ2-1, with D possibly being TRBD2 (6 bases). CDR3 length equals 13 residues. The V and J ends lost 2 bases and 8 bases respectively, with 10 bases between them. Germline V lookup: CDR1 SGHTA, CDR2 FQGTGA.

The V gene is TRBV5-1, the J gene TRBJ1-2, with 9 nucleotides matching TRBD1. Germline loops: CDR1 SGHRS, CDR2 YFSETQ. The CDR3 spans 15 residues. V dropped 4 bases and J dropped 4; count of bases not matched to a gene: 8. CDR3 DNA sequence: TGCGCCAGCAGCCGGGACAGGGCGGAGGTCTATGGCTACACCTTC. It encodes CASSRDRAEVYGYTF.

The rearrangement links TRBV30 to TRBJ1-5; 8 bases are shared with TRBD1. The CDR3 is made up of 17 amino acids. The trim removed 1 base at V and 5 bases at J, leaving 13 bases unmatched. Germline V gene lookup returns CDR1 GTSNPN and CDR2 SVGIG (reference sequence). The CDR3 reads CAWSGLRGQRSDQPQHF. The CDR3 bases are TGTGCCTGGAGTGGCCTCAGGGGGCAACGTTCGGATCAGCCCCAGCATTTT. The full variable domain, completed using reference TRBV30 and TRBJ1-5, is SQTIHQWPATLVQPVGSPLSLECTVEGTSNPNLYWYRQAAGRGLQLLFYSVGIGQISSEVPQNLSASRPQDRQFILSSKKLLLSDSGFYLCAWSGLRGQRSDQPQHFGDGTRLSIL.

The sample holds a few counts of this clone. This sequence joins TRBV7-2 and TRBJ1-5; a weak D match, TRBD1 (6 bases). Germline loops: CDR1 SGHTA, CDR2 FQGNSA. The CDR3 sequence is 14 residues long. V was trimmed by 4 bases and J by 0 bases, leaving 7 bases between them. The CDR3 nucleotides are TGTGCCAGCAGCTGGACAGATAGCAATCAGCCCCAGCATTTT. It translates to CASSWTDSNQPQHF. Together with reference TRBV7-2 and TRBJ1-5, the CDR3 gives the full variable domain: GAGVSQSPSNKVTEKGKDVELRCDPISGHTALYWYRQSLGQGLEFLIYFQGNSAPDKSGLPSDRFSAERTGGSVSTLTIQRTQQEDSAVYLCASSWTDSNQPQHFGDGTRLSIL.

The rearrangement joins TRBV27 to TRBJ1-5; D is ambiguous. V gave up 2 bases and J gave up 9 bases, with 8 bases separating them. CDR1 MNHEY and CDR2 SMNVEV come from the germline V gene (reference sequence). This CDR3 has 12 residues. The CDR3 DNA reads TGTGCCAGCAGTTTAGAGGGAGGGCCCCAGCATTTT. Translation gives CASSLEGGPQHF.

The chain has TRBV18 and TRBJ1-2, with TRBD1 matching over 7 bases. The CDR3 loop spans 14 amino acids. Trimming removed 4 bases from V and 0 bases from J; junction bases left unmatched: 2. The germline V gene encodes CDR1 KGHSH and CDR2 LQKENI. For the CDR3, the DNA is TGTGCCAGCTCACGACAGGGATCTAACTATGGCTACACCTTC. Encoded protein: CASSRQGSNYGYTF.

This sequence joins TRBV6-5 and TRBJ1-3; no reliable D call. CDR1 and CDR2 (germline): MNHEY, SVGAGI. V gave up 8 bases and J gave up 3 bases, with 11 bases separating them. The length of the CDR3 is 13 residues. CDR3 sequence reads: CASASGSGNTIYF. CDR3 bases: TGTGCCAGCGCCTCGGGTAGTGGAAACACCATATATTTT.

J is TRBJ2-1 and V is TRBV30; 10 positions agree with TRBD2. CDR3 length: 14 residues. CDR1 is GTSNPN and CDR2 is SVGIG in the germline V gene (reference sequence). J was trimmed by 9 bases and V by 5 bases; bases with no gene match: 10. The CDR3 is CAWAPGLAKSEQFF. CDR3 DNA: TGTGCCTGGGCCCCGGGACTAGCGAAGAGTGAGCAGTTCTTC.

The chain couples TRBV4-1 to TRBJ1-2; no clear D gene. This CDR3 region has 13 residues. In germline, CDR1 is MGHRA, CDR2 YSYEKL. Trimming cost V 3 bases and J 3 bases, with 8 bases left between them. The CDR3: CASSHDRDYGYTF. Written as DNA, the CDR3 is TGCGCCAGCAGCCACGATCGGGACTATGGCTACACCTTC.